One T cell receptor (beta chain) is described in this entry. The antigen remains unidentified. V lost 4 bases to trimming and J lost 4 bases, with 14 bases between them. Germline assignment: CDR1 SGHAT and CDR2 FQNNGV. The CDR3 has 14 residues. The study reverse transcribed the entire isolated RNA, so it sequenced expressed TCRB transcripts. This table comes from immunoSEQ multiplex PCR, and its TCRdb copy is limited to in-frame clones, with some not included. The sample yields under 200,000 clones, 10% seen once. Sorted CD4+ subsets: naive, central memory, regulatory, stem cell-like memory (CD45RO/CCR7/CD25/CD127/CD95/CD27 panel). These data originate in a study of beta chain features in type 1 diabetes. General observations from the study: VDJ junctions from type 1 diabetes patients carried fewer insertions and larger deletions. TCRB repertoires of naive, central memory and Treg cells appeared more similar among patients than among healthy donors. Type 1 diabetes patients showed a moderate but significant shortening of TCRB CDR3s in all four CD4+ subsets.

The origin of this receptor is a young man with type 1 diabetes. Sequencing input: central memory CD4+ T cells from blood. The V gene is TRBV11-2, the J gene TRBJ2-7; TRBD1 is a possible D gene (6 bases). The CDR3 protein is CASSSTGQIYEQYF. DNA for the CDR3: TGTGCCAGCAGCTCCACAGGACAGATTTACGAGCAGTACTTC.